This T cell receptor (beta chain) was sequenced in a study of cytomegalovirus exposure and HLA in healthy donors. As for the study in general: Later, an analysis reported that the roughly 120 validation repertoires had used the same platform as the roughly 680 first-cohort repertoires.

This table comes from immunoSEQ multiplex PCR, and its TCRdb copy is limited to in-frame clones, with some not included. Of 130,000 to 150,000 clones in the sample, 80% to 90% were seen once. Study results and caveats: Some TCR beta chains (roughly 160 of them) were listed as cytomegalovirus-associated.

In regard to this clone: What it recognizes is unknown.

The CDR3 consists of 15 residues. Looked up from germline, CDR1 is LGHNA and CDR2 is YNFKEQ. Losses at the gene ends were 4 bases for V and 2 bases for J; bases not matched to a gene: 6. Sequenced: PBMCs. This rearrangement joins TRBV4-2 to TRBJ2-3, with 7 bases identical to TRBD2. This clonotype was obtained from a woman in her twenties or thirties in good health and CMV-seronegative. The CDR3 spells CASSPGGRDTDTQYF. The CDR3 coding sequence is TGTGCCAGCAGCCCGGGAGGCAGGGACACAGATACGCAGTATTTT.